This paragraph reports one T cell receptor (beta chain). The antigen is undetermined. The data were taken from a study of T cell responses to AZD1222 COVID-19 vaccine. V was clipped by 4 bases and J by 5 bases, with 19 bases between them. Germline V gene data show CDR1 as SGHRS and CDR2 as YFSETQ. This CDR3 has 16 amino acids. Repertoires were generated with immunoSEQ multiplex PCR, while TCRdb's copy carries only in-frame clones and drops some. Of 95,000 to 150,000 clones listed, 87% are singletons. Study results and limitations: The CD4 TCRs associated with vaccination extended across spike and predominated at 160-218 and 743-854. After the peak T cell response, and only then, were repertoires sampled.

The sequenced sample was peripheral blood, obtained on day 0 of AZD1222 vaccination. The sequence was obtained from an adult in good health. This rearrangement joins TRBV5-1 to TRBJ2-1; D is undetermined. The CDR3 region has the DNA TGCGCCAGCAGCCCGACGCCCGTTACACCCCACAATGAGCAGTTCTTC. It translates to CASSPTPVTPHNEQFF.